This TCR beta chain was sequenced during a study of PD-L1 blockade in urothelial cancer. This clone was seen a few times. The sample's time point: peripheral blood 6 weeks after treatment start. For each patient, 1 to 8 samples were obtained, pretreatment and on-treatment. Synthetic TCR analog templates were spiked into all PCRs individually. Sequencing used immunoSEQ multiplex PCR; TCRdb keeps in-frame clones, though not all of them. The data show about 30,000 clones, 79% seen once. The trim removed 4 bases at V and 4 bases at J, leaving 4 bases unmatched. From germline, CDR1 is LNHDA and CDR2 SQIVND (reference sequence). The CDR3 spans 16 residues.

Specimen: PBMCs, collected around atezolizumab (anti-PD-L1) treatment. The sequence derives from a man aged 65-85 years with urothelial cancer. This chain joins TRBV19 and TRBJ2-2; 12 bases match TRBD2. The CDR3 DNA is TGTGCCAGTAGTAGACTAGCGGGAGCGGGCACCGGGGAGCTGTTTTTT. Its protein product is CASSRLAGAGTGELFF.